Given below is one TCR beta chain in context. Antigen specificity is unknown. The sample is drawn from a study of OX40 agonist ivuxolimab in advanced cancers. Study details: It was ivuxolimab, an agonistic anti-OX40 (CD134) antibody, that patients were treated with. Cohort: roughly 79% men, mean age 60, aged roughly 23 to 79. Study-level results: CD4+ and CD8+ blood T cells expanded clonally by week 6 at 0.1 to 3.0 mg/kg.

Per the germline V gene, CDR1 is MNHNS and CDR2 is SASEGT. The ends lost 2 bases at V and 6 bases at J; junction bases unmatched: 7. The CDR3 is made up of 15 amino acids. Blood samples were obtained at baseline, cycle 4 day 1, and cycle 7 day 1. Assay: immunoSEQ multiplex PCR; the TCRdb copy retains only in-frame clones and omits some. Found here are about 25,000 clones, around 85% of them singletons; the top ten hold about 41%. This sequence was found in an adult with an advanced solid tumor such as melanoma, head and neck, liver or kidney cancer. This chain uses TRBV6-1 with TRBJ2-4; 7 nucleotides line up with TRBD2. The starting material was CD4+ or CD8+ T cells sorted from blood, obtained in a trial of the OX40 agonist ivuxolimab. The CDR3 sequence: CASSEYGGGRNIQYF. CDR3 DNA: TGTGCCAGCAGTGAATACGGCGGGGGTAGAAACATTCAGTACTTC.